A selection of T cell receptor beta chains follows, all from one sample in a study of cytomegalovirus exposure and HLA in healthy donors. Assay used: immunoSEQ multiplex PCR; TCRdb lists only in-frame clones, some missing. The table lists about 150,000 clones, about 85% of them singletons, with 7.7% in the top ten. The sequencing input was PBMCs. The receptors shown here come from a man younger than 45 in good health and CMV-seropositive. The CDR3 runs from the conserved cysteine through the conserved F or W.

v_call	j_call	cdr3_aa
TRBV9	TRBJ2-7	CASSAGTGGIYEQYF
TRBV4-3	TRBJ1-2	CASSLAFRERGGYTF
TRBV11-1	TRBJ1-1	CASSLIQGSNTEAFF
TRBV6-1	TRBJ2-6	CASSEETLWSADSGANVLTF
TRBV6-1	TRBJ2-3	CASSDYSTDTQYF
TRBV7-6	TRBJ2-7	CASSPGTSITYEQYF
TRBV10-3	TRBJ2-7	CAISTDSKASYEQYF
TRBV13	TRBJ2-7	CASSLVPGQPEQYF
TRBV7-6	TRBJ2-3	CASSQPPGGTDTQYF
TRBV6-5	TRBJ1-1	CASSYRQGTTEAFF
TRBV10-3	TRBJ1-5	CAISNQQGDQPQHF
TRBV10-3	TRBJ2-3	CAISESPERRTDTQYF
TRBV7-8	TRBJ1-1	CASSLGRNGIEAFF
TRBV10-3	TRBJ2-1	CATRLAAGGYNEQFF
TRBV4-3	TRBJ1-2	CASSQDAPTGDGYTF
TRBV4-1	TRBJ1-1	CASSQLGANTEAFF
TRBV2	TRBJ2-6	CASGRGSLGANVLTF
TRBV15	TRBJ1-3	CATSRGPGQGRNTIYF
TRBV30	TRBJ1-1	CAWSGRRGNTEAFF
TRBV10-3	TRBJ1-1	CAISEPGQPSEAFF
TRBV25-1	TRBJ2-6	CASSELGTGGDGANVLTF
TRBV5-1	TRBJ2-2	CASSAGVSNTGELFF
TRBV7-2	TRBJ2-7	CASSFQTSGGGYEQYF
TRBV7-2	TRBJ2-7	CASSLGGQAYEQYF
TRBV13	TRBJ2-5	CASSIRTAKETQYF
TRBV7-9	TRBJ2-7	CASSADSSEQYF
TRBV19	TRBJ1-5	CASSISLGQPQHF
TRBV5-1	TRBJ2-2	CASSLDGGASGELFF
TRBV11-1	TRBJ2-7	CASSPRGAGESFHEQYF
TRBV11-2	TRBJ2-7	CASSSRPGRVGEQYF
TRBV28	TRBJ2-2	CASSSQQGTYTGELFF
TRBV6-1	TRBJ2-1	CASTGVQPAEQFF
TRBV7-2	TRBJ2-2	CASSLELAGIGTGELFF
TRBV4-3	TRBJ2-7	CASSHGLGDPYEQYF
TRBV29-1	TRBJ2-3	CSESLVSDTQYF
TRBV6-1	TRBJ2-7	CASDEGFSVDEQYF
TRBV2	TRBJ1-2	CASSAGGAVTGGYTF
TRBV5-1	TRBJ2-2	CASSVIGSGLNTGELFF
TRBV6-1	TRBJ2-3	CASSDGSTDTQYF
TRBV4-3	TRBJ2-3	CASSQDPQRGFTDTQYF
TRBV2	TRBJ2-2	CASTSTSGRALGTGELFF
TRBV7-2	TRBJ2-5	CASSPGASERQYF